This entry concerns a single TCR beta chain. These data belong to a study of control samples from healthy donors and cancer patients. In germline, CDR1 is SQVTM, CDR2 ANQGSEA. Between the trimmed V and J ends, which lost 6 bases and 0 bases, there was a span of 14 bases. The CDR3 runs to 15 residues. TCRdb keeps only in-frame clones here, not all; method: immunoSEQ multiplex PCR. The table lists about 89,000 clones, more than 70% of them singletons. The sample comprised blood. The rearrangement joins TRBV29-1 to TRBJ2-2; either TRBD1 or TRBD2 may fit D (5 bases each). The TCR sequence derives from a woman in her thirties or forties in good health. The CDR3 DNA reads as TGCAGCGTAACTCCCGGGACCTCGAACACCGGGGAGCTGTTTTTT. It codes for CSVTPGTSNTGELFF.